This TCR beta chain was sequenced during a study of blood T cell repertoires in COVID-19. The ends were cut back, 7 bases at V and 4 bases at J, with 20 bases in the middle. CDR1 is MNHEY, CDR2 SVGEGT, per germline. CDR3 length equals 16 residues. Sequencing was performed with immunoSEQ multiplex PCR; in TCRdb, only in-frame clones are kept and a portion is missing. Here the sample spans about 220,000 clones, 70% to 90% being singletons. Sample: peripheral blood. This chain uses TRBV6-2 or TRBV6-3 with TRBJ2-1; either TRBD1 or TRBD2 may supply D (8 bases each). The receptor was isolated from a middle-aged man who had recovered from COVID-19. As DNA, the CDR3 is TGTGCCAGCACCCCGGGGGGGACAGGCGGGTACAATGAGCAGTTCTTC. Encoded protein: CASTPGGTGGYNEQFF.